The 22 T cell receptor beta chains in this list originate from one sample, sequenced in a study of CD8+CD57+ T cells in acquired aplastic anemia. Genomic DNA, the template, was used for profiling of the TCR beta VDJ and CDR3. Via MiXCR, TCRdb re-called the reads, giving one row per CDR3 protein. The repertoire has hundreds of thousands of distinct CDR3 sequences, about 70% of them found once; the top ten carry under 5%. Input material: sorted CD4+, CD8+, or CD8+CD57+ T cells (not recorded which) from PBMCs. These TCRs come from a human donor in good health, serving as a control.

This clonotype was picked up many times. The rearrangement uses TRBV10-1 and TRBJ2-1; no reliable D call. The CDR3 sequence is 15 residues long. Germline CDR1 reads WNHNN; CDR2 reads SYGVQD (reference sequence). V was cut by 0 bases and J by 1 base, with 7 bases left in between. CDR3 residues: CASSESSPSYNEQFF. In DNA form, the CDR3 reads TGCGCCAGCAGTGAGTCGAGTCCGTCCTACAATGAGCAGTTCTTC.

Concerning this clonotype: The conserved phenylalanine or tryptophan normally closing the CDR3 is absent here, so this likely arose from a read error. The chain recombines TRBV12-3 or TRBV12-4 with TRBJ2-7; D is perhaps TRBD1 or TRBD2 (6 bases each). The CDR3 loop spans 14 amino acids. V lost 6 bases and J 2 bases, leaving 14 bases between the germline ends. CDR3 amino acids: CASSLSGEAYEQYL. DNA of the CDR3: TGTGCCAGCAGCTTATCAGGGGAGGCCTACGAGCAGTACCTC.

Turning to this clonotype: Since the CDR3 does not end with the conserved phenylalanine or tryptophan, this likely comes from a read error. No DNA is shown, since the ends of the CDR3 on it are uncertain; the CDR3 is the one TCRdb lists. J is TRBJ2-7 and V is TRBV9; TRBD1, as called in the table, went unchecked against the DNA. Ends included, the CDR3 has 13 residues. Germline values: CDR1 SGDLS, CDR2 YYNGEE. The CDR3 reads CASSVGTGGGEAL.

The chain uses TRBV11-2 and TRBJ2-7; D is tentatively TRBD1 or TRBD2 (5 bases each). The germline gives CDR1 SGHAT, CDR2 FQNNGV. With 6 bases removed from V and 5 bases from J, the gap between germline ends came to 14 bases. This CDR3 is built from 13 residues. CDR3 sequence (DNA): TGTGCCAGCAGGACGTACCGGGACGACGAGCAGTACTTC. It is translated as CASRTYRDDEQYF. Variable domain in full (rest from reference TRBV11-2 and TRBJ2-7): EAGVAQSPRYKIIEKRQSVAFWCNPISGHATLYWYQQILGQGPKLLIQFQNNGVVDDSQLPKDRFSAERLKGVDSTLKIQPAKLEDSAVYLCASRTYRDDEQYFGPGTRLTVT.

Turning to this clonotype: One end of the junction fails to match germline, which may point to a read error. The rearrangement uses TRBV19 and TRBJ1-4; D not resolved. Per germline, CDR1 LNHDA and CDR2 SQIVND (reference sequence). The length of the CDR3 is 15 residues. The CDR3 DNA is TGTGCCAGTAGTTACCAGCGCGCCACTAATGAAAACCTGTTTTTT. This codes for CASSYQRATNENLFF.

The J gene is TRBJ2-5, the V gene TRBV30; 7 nucleotides line up with TRBD2. The V gene's germline CDR1 is GTSNPN and CDR2 SVGIG (reference sequence). The V and J ends lost 2 bases and 8 bases, in that order; junction bases with no gene match: 8. The CDR3 is 13 residues long. CDR3 nucleotides: TGTGCCTGGAGTTCACTAGCGAGGGGTACCCAGTACTTC. Translating gives CAWSSLARGTQYF.

V usage is TRBV20-1 and J usage is TRBJ1-1, with 10 bases matching TRBD1. V trimming: 0 bases; J trimming: 7 bases; junction bases outside the gene matches: 2. CDR1 DFQATT and CDR2 SNEGSKA come from the germline V gene (reference sequence). This CDR3 has 13 amino acids. The CDR3 region has the DNA TGCAGTGCTAGAGATCGGACAGGGGGTGAAGCTTTCTTT. It yields the protein CSARDRTGGEAFF.

On this clonotype: The junction and the germline gene differ at one end; a read error may be behind it. This chain joins TRBV24-1 and TRBJ1-6; possibly TRBD1 for D (5 bases). The CDR3 length is 15 residues. The V gene's germline CDR1 is KGHDR and CDR2 SFDVKD. This CDR3 reads CATSEWKGPNAPHHF. The CDR3 region has the DNA TGTGCCACCAGTGAGTGGAAGGGGCCAAATGCACCCCACCACTTT.

The V and J genes are TRBV7-9 and TRBJ2-5, with 13 bases matching TRBD2. V was pared by 5 bases and J by 5 bases, with 5 bases of the junction left unmatched. The CDR3 is made up of 15 amino acids. Germline CDR1 is SEHNR and CDR2 is FQNEAQ (reference sequence). CDR3 sequence reads: CASSNGLAGVETQYF. The CDR3, as DNA: TGTGCCAGCAGCAATGGACTAGCGGGAGTGGAGACCCAGTACTTC.

In regard to this clonotype: One end of the junction varies from germline; a read error may be responsible. The CDR3 DNA reads TGCAGTGCACCAGGACAGGGGGGAGCGATCTTT. Protein: CSAPGQGGAIF. This rearrangement joins TRBV20-1 to TRBJ1-1; 10 bases fit TRBD1. The CDR3 totals 11 residues. Germline CDR1 reads DFQATT; CDR2 reads SNEGSKA (reference sequence).

There are many counts of this clonotype. This sequence joins TRBV6-1 and TRBJ2-2; unclear D gene. Deletions cut 4 bases from V and 4 bases from J, with 7 bases between. CDR3 length equals 13 residues. Germline V gene lookup returns CDR1 MNHNS and CDR2 SASEGT. The DNA for the CDR3 is TGTGCCAGCAGTGGGCCTCGCACCGGGGAGCTGTTTTTT. As protein: CASSGPRTGELFF.

This clonotype was observed many times. This sequence joins TRBV19 and TRBJ1-1; maybe TRBD1 (5 bases). Trimming shortened V by 0 bases and J by 12 bases, and 14 bases separated the two germline ends. The CDR3 sequence is 13 residues long. Germline CDR1 reads LNHDA; CDR2 reads SQIVND (reference sequence). The CDR3: CASSIDASRDTFF. The CDR3, as DNA: TGTGCCAGTAGTATAGATGCGAGCAGGGATACTTTCTTT.

The rearrangement uses TRBV9 and TRBJ1-1; a possible D gene is TRBD1 (6 bases). Germline V gives CDR1 SGDLS, CDR2 YYNGEE. There are 16 residues in the CDR3. Trimming removed 5 bases at V and 7 bases at J, with 24 bases between. The CDR3: CASSVGEGVAIIEAFF. DNA of the CDR3: TGTGCCAGCAGTGTGGGGGAGGGGGTAGCTATCATTGAAGCTTTCTTT. The whole variable domain, remainder taken from reference TRBV9 and TRBJ1-1, is DSGVTQTPKHLITATGQRVTLRCSPRSGDLSVYWYQQSLDQGLQFLIQYYNGEERAKGNILERFSAQQFPDLHSELNLSSLELGDSALYFCASSVGEGVAIIEAFFGQGTRLTVV.

V and J are TRBV2 and TRBJ1-2, with D tentatively TRBD1 (6 bases). CDR3 size: 13 residues. Between the trimmed V and J ends, which lost 6 bases and 7 bases, there was a span of 15 bases. Germline assignment: CDR1 SNHLY and CDR2 FYNNEI. The CDR3 protein is CASSSQGDSGYTF. For the CDR3, the DNA is TGTGCCAGCAGCTCACAGGGAGACAGTGGCTACACCTTC.

This clonotype was found a few times. A read error is possible here, since a much larger clone lies one base away. The chain has TRBV7-3 and TRBJ2-1; no firm D call. V lost 1 base and J lost 5, with 3 bases in between. In germline, CDR1 is SGHTA, CDR2 FQGTGA. This CDR3 contains 12 residues. The CDR3 sequence: CASSLSNNEQFF. The CDR3 nucleotides are TGTGCCAGCAGCTTAAGCAACAATGAGCAGTTCTTC.

Note on this clonotype: The junction and the germline gene differ at one end; a read error may be behind it. The rearrangement joins TRBV2 to TRBJ2-7; TRBD1 aligns across 10 bases. In germline, CDR1 is SNHLY, CDR2 FYNNEI. The CDR3 contains 15 residues. In DNA, the CDR3 is TGTGCCAGCAGAGAAGGGACAGGGGACCCCTACGAGCAGTACTTC. Protein product: CASREGTGDPYEQYF.

V and J are TRBV2 and TRBJ2-7, with D unclear. Germline CDR1 and CDR2: SNHLY and FYNNEI. This CDR3 has 14 residues. V was trimmed by 11 bases and J by 2 bases, leaving 19 bases between them. The CDR3 nucleotides read TGTGCCGGCACGCCGCCTCGAAGAACCTACGAGCAGTACTTC. Encoded protein: CAGTPPRRTYEQYF.

This clonotype appeared a single time. The V gene is TRBV12-5, the J gene TRBJ1-4, with D unresolved. The CDR3 runs 14 residues. The germline CDR1 and CDR2 sequences are LGHNT and FRNRAP. For the CDR3, the DNA is TGTGCCACCAGTACGTCAGCAACTAATGAAAAACTGTTTTTT. Translating it yields CATSTSATNEKLFF.

This rearrangement joins TRBV9 to TRBJ2-3, with D possibly TRBD2 on 6 matching bases. The germline V gene encodes CDR1 SGDLS and CDR2 YYNGEE. The CDR3 consists of 15 residues. The V gene lost 4 bases and the J gene lost 13 bases, with 25 bases spanning the gap. The CDR3 DNA reads as TGTGCCAGCAGCCAAGACGGCGGGGTCGTCGGCTACAAGTATTTT. Translation gives CASSQDGGVVGYKYF.

Turning to this clonotype: Because the CDR3's place on the DNA is in doubt, the DNA is left out and the CDR3 is given as listed by TCRdb. The gene calls are TRBV7-3 and TRBJ2-3; TRBD2 was called by the table and not checked on the DNA. The length of the CDR3 is 15 amino acids, counting both ends. Germline V gene lookup returns CDR1 SGHTA and CDR2 FQGTGA. CDR3 amino acids: CASSPGDYGYTFGYF.

On this clonotype itself: Likely a read error: the CDR3 ends without its conserved phenylalanine or tryptophan. Because the CDR3's place on the DNA is in doubt, the DNA is left out and the CDR3 is given as listed by TCRdb. The chain employs TRBV7-7 and TRBJ1-5. Germline lookup yields CDR1 SSHAT and CDR2 FNYEAQ (reference sequence). The CDR3 totals 13 residues, both ends included. CDR3 sequence reads: CASSQLAGGHNEQ.

This clonotype was recorded many times. This chain connects TRBV20-1 to TRBJ1-1; D not resolved. The length of the CDR3 is 15 residues. The V and J ends lost 3 bases and 4 bases respectively, with 18 bases between them. Germline lookup yields CDR1 DFQATT and CDR2 SNEGSKA (reference sequence). CDR3 protein: CSARVPEDVVTEAFF. The DNA of the CDR3 is TGCAGTGCTAGGGTCCCTGAGGACGTCGTCACTGAAGCTTTCTTT.